There are a few counts of the clone carrying this T cell receptor (beta chain). Its antigen remains unidentified. 13 Jbeta primers and 60 Vbeta primers were used for the PCR. The data were produced by immunoSEQ multiplex PCR, yet TCRdb's version contains in-frame clones alone and is incomplete. The sample consists of about 170,000 clones, 85% of them appearing once. This sample was included in a study of cytomegalovirus exposure and HLA in healthy donors. General study findings and limits: The classifier, whose performance was assessed in both the original and validation cohorts, reportedly diagnosed cytomegalovirus status with high specificity and sensitivity. Some V segments (TRBV6-2 and TRBV6-3 among them) were excluded as indistinguishable.

This CDR3 region has 14 residues. The V gene end was trimmed by 10 bases and the J gene end by 2 bases; junction bases not matched to a gene: 8. Germline loops: CDR1 LNHDA, CDR2 SQIVND (reference sequence). The receptor comes from a boy younger than 10 in good health and CMV-seronegative. The rearrangement links TRBV19 to TRBJ2-7; 10 bases agree with TRBD1. Specimen: PBMCs. As DNA, the CDR3 is TGTGCCACCAAGGGGACAGGGGCAGCCTACGAGCAGTACTTC. It encodes CATKGTGAAYEQYF.